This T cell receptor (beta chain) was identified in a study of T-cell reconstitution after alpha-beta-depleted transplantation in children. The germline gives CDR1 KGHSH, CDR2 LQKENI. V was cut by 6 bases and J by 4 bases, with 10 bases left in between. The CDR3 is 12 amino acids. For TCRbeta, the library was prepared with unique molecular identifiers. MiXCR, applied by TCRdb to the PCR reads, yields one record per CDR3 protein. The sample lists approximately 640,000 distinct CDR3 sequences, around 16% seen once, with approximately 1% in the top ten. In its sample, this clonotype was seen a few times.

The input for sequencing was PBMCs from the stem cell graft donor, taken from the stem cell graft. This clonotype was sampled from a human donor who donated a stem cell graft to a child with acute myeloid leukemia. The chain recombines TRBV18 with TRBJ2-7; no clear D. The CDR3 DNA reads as TGTGCCAGCTCCCGGAGTCAGTACGAGCAGTACGTC. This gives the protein CASSRSQYEQYV.